This T cell receptor beta chain was documented in a study of blood T cell repertoires in COVID-19. Across the study: The United States, Italy and Spain were the sources of the acute and convalescent COVID-19 samples. In each case, the material was cDNA or gDNA derived from T cells, B-cell-depleted T cells, or PBMCs.

Germline CDR1 is MGHRA and CDR2 is YSYEKL. V gave up 0 bases and J gave up 7 bases; unmatched junction bases: 15. The CDR3 is 18 residues long. Study processing details: Reference gene primers were amplified, and this amplification served to estimate nucleated cell counts. Clones were read by immunoSEQ multiplex PCR, and TCRdb kept only the in-frame ones, dropping some. Clone size and V and J calls were adopted from that table, with D and trimming inferred from the DNA. Of tens of thousands of clones detected, about 83% appear once; the ten largest clones hold over 15%. The specimen sequenced was peripheral blood. The chain links TRBV4-1 to TRBJ2-5; 9 nucleotides match TRBD2. This clonotype originated in a woman aged 55 to 70 with acute or convalescent COVID-19. The CDR3 region is CASSQDGGRAERRGTQYF. CDR3 sequence (DNA): TGCGCCAGCAGCCAAGACGGCGGGAGGGCCGAGAGACGGGGGACCCAGTACTTC.